This T cell receptor beta chain is from a study of tumor and adjacent non-tumor tissue in lung cancer. General observations from the study: Tumor tissue had significantly higher TCR diversity than normal lung. Tumor repertoires had a smaller top 100 clone share than normal lung.

A modified ARM-PCR protocol with three rounds of nested PCR amplified TCRbeta. A single record per CDR3 protein comes from TCRdb applying MiXCR to the multiplex PCR reads. Altogether 45,000 to 65,000 distinct CDR3 sequences are present, about 79% being singletons, with the ten largest covering 20% to 25%. No cell sorting was done before RNA was extracted from the tissue. Distant lung tissue was collected more than 3 cm away from the tumor edge. The CDR3 loop spans 17 amino acids. Germline-derived CDR1 and CDR2 are MNHEY and SVGEGT. A word on this clonotype: The antigen is undetermined. Sequence at one end of the junction differs from germline and may be a read error.

This sequence joins TRBV6-2 or TRBV6-3 and TRBJ2-2, with 7 bases fitting TRBD1. The sequence came from a woman aged 60 to 75 with non-small cell lung cancer. The sequenced material came from distant non-tumor lung tissue. CDR3 protein: CTSRAWDRNLNTGELFF. CDR3 nucleotides: TGTACCAGCAGGGCCTGGGACAGAAACTTGAACACCGGGGAACTGTTTTTT.